A single sample gave rise to the 26 T cell receptor beta chains below, sequenced in a study of OX40 agonist ivuxolimab in advanced cancers. Sequencing was performed with immunoSEQ multiplex PCR; in TCRdb, only in-frame clones are kept and a portion is missing. The data show tens of thousands of clones, more than 90% seen once. The sample consisted of CD4+ or CD8+ T cells sorted from blood, taken in a trial of the OX40 agonist ivuxolimab. All receptors come from an adult with an advanced solid tumor such as melanoma, head and neck, liver or kidney cancer.

This clone was counted once. This rearrangement joins TRBV19 to TRBJ2-1; 12 nucleotides match TRBD2. Trimming took 5 bases from V and 2 from J; bases not matched to a gene: 10. This CDR3 is 18 amino acids long. Germline V gives CDR1 LNHDA, CDR2 SQIVND (reference sequence). This CDR3 reads CASSHGLAGRNPYNEQFF. The CDR3 region has the DNA TGTGCCAGTAGTCACGGACTAGCGGGGAGAAACCCCTACAATGAGCAGTTCTTC.

The chain couples TRBV11-2 to TRBJ2-7; D unresolved. CDR3 length: 14 amino acids. V dropped 3 bases and J dropped 7 bases, with 16 bases sitting between them. Looked up from germline, CDR1 is SGHAT and CDR2 is FQNNGV. The CDR3 DNA sequence: TGTGCCAGCAGCTTCGGCCAAAGTTTAAGGGAGCAGTACTTC. As protein: CASSFGQSLREQYF.

This clone was observed once. This chain links TRBV4-1 with TRBJ1-5, with D possibly TRBD1 on 5 matching bases. Germline V gives CDR1 MGHRA, CDR2 YSYEKL. The CDR3 consists of 17 residues. The V and J ends lost 0 bases and 0 bases respectively, with 12 bases between them. This CDR3 is CASSQDGAVYSNQPQHF. The CDR3 DNA sequence: TGCGCCAGCAGCCAAGACGGGGCCGTATATAGCAATCAGCCCCAGCATTTT.

This chain links TRBV7-2 with TRBJ2-5; 16 nucleotides line up with TRBD2. The CDR3 is 18 amino acids. The V gene's germline CDR1 is SGHTA and CDR2 FQGNSA. V shed 5 bases and J 5 bases; nucleotides not matched to a gene: 11. The CDR3 DNA follows: TGTGCCAGCAGCAATCCCGGGACTAGCGGGAGGGTGGAGGAGACCCAGTACTTC. Its protein is CASSNPGTSGRVEETQYF.

This chain uses TRBV19 with TRBJ1-2, with D maybe TRBD1 (5 bases). Germline V gene sequence: CDR1 LNHDA, CDR2 SQIVND (reference sequence). CDR3 length equals 14 residues. This CDR3 is CVTLGQGPNYGYTF. CDR3 DNA sequence: TGTGTCACCCTGGGGCAGGGTCCTAACTATGGCTACACCTTC.

This chain's CDR3 is CASSFGTGGFQPQHF. The DNA for the CDR3 is TGTGCCAGCAGCTTCGGGACAGGGGGATTTCAGCCCCAGCATTTT. The gene calls are TRBV5-6 and TRBJ1-5, with 11 bases lining up with TRBD1. The CDR3 totals 15 residues. V dropped 2 bases and J dropped 6; count of bases not matched to a gene: 4. Germline CDR1 and CDR2: SGHDT and YYEEEE.

CDR3 sequence reads: CASSYGGAEAFF. DNA for the CDR3: TGTGCCAGCAGTTACGGGGGCGCTGAAGCTTTCTTT. The chain uses TRBV6-6 and TRBJ1-1, with a tentative D call TRBD1 (6 bases). V shed 2 bases and J shed 6 bases, with 7 bases lying between them. Germline V gene sequence: CDR1 MNHNY, CDR2 SVGAGI (reference sequence). There are 12 residues in the CDR3.

This chain uses TRBV6-1 with TRBJ2-7; D unclear. This CDR3 spans 15 amino acids. CDR1 and CDR2 from the germline V gene are MNHNS and SASEGT. V was pared by 2 bases and J by 3 bases, with 14 bases between. The CDR3 loop is CASSEPPNGNYEQYF. The CDR3, as DNA: TGTGCCAGCAGTGAACCTCCGAATGGGAACTACGAGCAGTACTTC.

This rearrangement joins TRBV30 to TRBJ1-1, with a weak D call TRBD1 (5 bases). The CDR3 covers 11 residues. CDR1 is GTSNPN and CDR2 is SVGIG in the germline V gene (reference sequence). V was shortened by 0 bases and J by 8 bases, with 7 bases between the two germline ends. The CDR3 sequence is CAWSVQVEAFF. The CDR3 bases are TGTGCCTGGAGTGTACAGGTCGAAGCTTTCTTT. Filled out from reference TRBV30 and TRBJ1-1, the complete variable domain reads SQTIHQWPATLVQPVGSPLSLECTVEGTSNPNLYWYRQAAGRGLQLLFYSVGIGQISSEVPQNLSASRPQDRQFILSSKKLLLSDSGFYLCAWSVQVEAFFGQGTRLTVV.

V usage is TRBV14 and J usage is TRBJ1-4; tentatively, D is TRBD1 (5 bases). Germline V gene data show CDR1 as SGHDN and CDR2 as FVKESK. V dropped 1 base and J dropped 11 bases, with 11 bases sitting between them. The CDR3 length is 13 residues. The CDR3 DNA follows: TGTGCCAGCAGCCAAGCCGGGACGTCTAAACTGTTTTTT. It translates to CASSQAGTSKLFF.

This clone was seen once. This rearrangement joins TRBV2 to TRBJ2-1; D is perhaps TRBD1 (6 bases). This CDR3 is 14 amino acids long. V was shortened by 10 bases and J by 5 bases, with 18 bases between the two germline ends. Per germline, CDR1 SNHLY and CDR2 FYNNEI. This CDR3 reads CANTGFRTHNEQFF. The CDR3 region has the DNA TGTGCCAACACAGGGTTCCGGACTCACAATGAGCAGTTCTTC.

This clone was seen a few times. This sequence joins TRBV6-1 and TRBJ1-1; weak D call: TRBD1 (5 bases). The germline CDR1 and CDR2 sequences are MNHNS and SASEGT. V shed 1 base and J shed 4 bases, with 7 bases lying between them. The CDR3 runs 13 residues. CDR3 amino acids: CASSEEGLTEAFF. The CDR3 nucleotides read TGTGCCAGCAGTGAAGAGGGACTCACTGAAGCTTTCTTT.

This clone appeared once. The J gene is TRBJ2-7, the V gene TRBV29-1, with D possibly matching TRBD1 (5 bases). The CDR3 sequence is 12 residues long. Germline lookup yields CDR1 SQVTM and CDR2 ANQGSEA. Trimming took 8 bases from V and 0 from J, leaving 11 bases between them. CDR3 DNA sequence: TGCAGCTTCTTAGACAGCTCCTACGAGCAGTACTTC. This gives the protein CSFLDSSYEQYF.

V is TRBV28 and J is TRBJ1-5, with TRBD1 as a possible D gene (6 bases). The CDR3 totals 16 residues. V lost 3 bases and J lost 0, with 12 bases in between. The germline V gene encodes CDR1 MDHEN and CDR2 SYDVKM. CDR3 DNA sequence: TGTGCCAGCAGTTTGGGGGCGGGTTCTAGCAATCAGCCCCAGCATTTT. The encoded protein is CASSLGAGSSNQPQHF.

This chain joins TRBV13 and TRBJ1-1; 9 nucleotides line up with TRBD1. V lost 5 bases and J lost 7; bases outside the gene matches: 11. The CDR3 runs to 15 residues. CDR1 is PRHDT and CDR2 is FYEKMQ in the germline V gene (reference sequence). The CDR3 nucleotides read TGTGCCAGCAGCCCGCCGGGACAGGGTATGAATGAAGCTTTCTTT. Translating it yields CASSPPGQGMNEAFF.

The J gene is TRBJ2-3, the V gene TRBV9; D may be TRBD2 (6 bases). V dropped 4 bases and J dropped 6 bases, with 18 bases sitting between them. There are 15 residues in the CDR3. CDR1 and CDR2 from the germline V gene are SGDLS and YYNGEE. The CDR3 spells CASSKDAGIGDTQYF. The CDR3 bases are TGTGCCAGCAGCAAGGACGCGGGAATCGGGGATACGCAGTATTTT.

The V and J genes are TRBV7-6 and TRBJ2-6, with a weak D call TRBD1 (6 bases). Trimming pared 4 bases from V and 2 bases from J, leaving 9 bases between. In germline, CDR1 is SGHVS, CDR2 FNYEAQ. This CDR3 is 15 amino acids long. The CDR3 coding sequence is TGTGCCAGCAGCTCCGGGACACCTGGGGCCAACGTCCTGACTTTC. Protein: CASSSGTPGANVLTF. The full variable domain, in which reference TRBV7-6 and TRBJ2-6 provide the parts outside the CDR3, is GAGVSQSPRYKVTKRGQDVALRCDPISGHVSLYWYRQALGQGPEFLTYFNYEAQQDKSGLPNDRFSAERPEGSISTLTIQRTEQRDSAMYRCASSSGTPGANVLTFGAGSRLTVL.

This chain joins TRBV7-2 and TRBJ2-7; no reliable D call. CDR1 and CDR2 (germline): SGHTA, FQGNSA. CDR3 size: 12 residues. The V end was cut by 9 bases, the J end by 4 bases, with 13 bases between. CDR3 amino acids: CASPYPYYEQYF. Written as DNA, the CDR3 is TGTGCCAGTCCCTACCCCTATTACGAGCAGTACTTC.

The chain has TRBV6-5 and TRBJ1-2; no reliable D call. This CDR3 is built from 15 residues. CDR1 and CDR2 (germline): MNHEY, SVGAGI. Trimming cost V 7 bases and J 3 bases, with 18 bases left between them. The CDR3 DNA reads as TGTGCCAGCACCCCATTCGACACGCCACACTATGGCTACACCTTC. Its translation: CASTPFDTPHYGYTF.

J is TRBJ2-1 and V is TRBV5-1; D may be TRBD2 (5 bases). Germline V gene lookup returns CDR1 SGHRS and CDR2 YFSETQ. Trimming shortened V by 0 bases and J by 8 bases, and 18 bases separated the two germline ends. The CDR3 sequence is 16 residues long. CDR3 region: CASSLAGWESVDEQFF. In DNA form, the CDR3 reads TGCGCCAGCAGCTTGGCTGGGTGGGAGTCTGTCGATGAGCAGTTCTTC.

The chain combines TRBV11-3 with TRBJ2-1; TRBD2 might be the D (6 bases). The V end was cut by 1 base, the J end by 9 bases, with 13 bases between. Germline V CDR1 and CDR2: SGHNT, YENEEA. The CDR3 covers 14 residues. The CDR3 loop is CASSLGGVFVEQFF. The CDR3 coding sequence is TGTGCCAGCAGCTTAGGCGGGGTTTTTGTTGAGCAGTTCTTC.

This clone was counted a single time. The rearrangement links TRBV14 to TRBJ2-7, with D perhaps matching TRBD1 (6 bases). In germline, CDR1 is SGHDN, CDR2 FVKESK. V lost 1 base, J lost 4 bases, and 14 bases lay in between. This CDR3 spans 15 amino acids. CDR3 sequence: CASSQGSSGVYEQYF. Written as DNA, the CDR3 is TGTGCCAGCAGCCAAGGGTCGTCAGGGGTTTACGAGCAGTACTTC.

V usage is TRBV19 and J usage is TRBJ2-1; 11 bases fit TRBD2. The CDR3 length is 15 residues. V was clipped by 3 bases and J by 7 bases; unmatched bases: 5. From germline, CDR1 is LNHDA and CDR2 SQIVND (reference sequence). The CDR3 region has the DNA TGTGCCAGTAGTATTGTAGCGGGGGGGCGGAATGAGCAGTTCTTC. Its translation: CASSIVAGGRNEQFF.

This chain uses TRBV7-2 with TRBJ1-1, with TRBD1 matching over 7 bases. CDR3 length: 16 residues. V shed 4 bases and J 1 base; nucleotides not matched to a gene: 9. Looked up from germline, CDR1 is SGHTA and CDR2 is FQGNSA. CDR3 in amino acids: CASSSTIWTGNTEAFF. CDR3 bases: TGTGCCAGCAGCTCTACAATCTGGACAGGGAACACTGAAGCTTTCTTT. The full variable domain, completed using reference TRBV7-2 and TRBJ1-1, is GAGVSQSPSNKVTEKGKDVELRCDPISGHTALYWYRQSLGQGLEFLIYFQGNSAPDKSGLPSDRFSAERTGGSVSTLTIQRTQQEDSAVYLCASSSTIWTGNTEAFFGQGTRLTVV.

The V gene is TRBV4-1, the J gene TRBJ2-5, with D unresolved. The CDR3 has 12 residues. Germline V gene lookup returns CDR1 MGHRA and CDR2 YSYEKL. The V and J ends lost 0 bases and 5 bases respectively, with 4 bases between them. The DNA for the CDR3 is TGCGCCAGCAGCCAAGATCGGGAGACCCAGTACTTC. Translated: CASSQDRETQYF.

This chain joins TRBV7-8 and TRBJ1-2; weak D call: TRBD1 (5 bases). V was pared by 3 bases and J by 6 bases, with 14 bases between. CDR1 is SGHVS and CDR2 is FQNEAQ in the germline V gene. This CDR3 region has 14 residues. CDR3 amino acids: CASSFSGGFDGYTF. The CDR3 DNA is TGTGCCAGCAGCTTTTCTGGGGGGTTTGATGGCTACACCTTC.